The 19 T cell receptor beta chains below come from one sample, sequenced in a study of graft-versus-host responses after intestinal transplantation. TCRdb's table, derived via immunoSEQ multiplex PCR, lists solely in-frame clones and lacks some. Among about 47,000 clones listed, about 95% were seen once. The source was PBMCs, collected around 330 days after intestinal transplant. Receptors originate from a human patient who received an intestinal transplant, so some T cells may come from the graft donor.

CDR3 sequence (DNA): TGTGCCAGCAGCTGGAGGGGTTCCTACGAGCAGTACTTC. Amino acids: CASSWRGSYEQYF. V is TRBV5-6 and J is TRBJ2-7, with a possible D match to TRBD2 (6 bases). CDR3 size: 13 residues. Trimming pared 3 bases from V and 1 base from J, leaving 8 bases between. Germline CDR1 reads SGHDT; CDR2 reads YYEEEE. The complete variable domain, with remaining parts taken from reference TRBV5-6 and TRBJ2-7, reads DAGVTQSPTHLIKTRGQQVTLRCSPKSGHDTVSWYQQALGQGPQFIFQYYEEEERQRGNFPDRFSGHQFPNYSSELNVNALLLGDSALYLCASSWRGSYEQYFGPGTRLTVT.

The chain is built from TRBV9 and TRBJ2-3; no reliable D call. CDR1 SGDLS and CDR2 YYNGEE come from the germline V gene. Trimming took off 4 bases at V and 0 bases at J, with 21 bases between the two ends. The CDR3 loop spans 18 amino acids. The CDR3 spells CASSPREESLVSTDTQYF. In nucleotides, the CDR3 is TGTGCCAGCAGCCCCAGAGAGGAGAGCCTCGTTAGCACAGATACGCAGTATTTT.

The chain links TRBV5-1 to TRBJ2-3; D ambiguous. The CDR3 has 14 residues. Looked up from germline, CDR1 is SGHRS and CDR2 is YFSETQ. The V gene lost 2 bases and the J gene lost 3 bases, with 10 bases spanning the gap. Written as DNA, the CDR3 is TGCGCCAGCAGCTTCTATCCCGAAACAGATACGCAGTATTTT. This encodes CASSFYPETDTQYF. Supplemented by reference TRBV5-1 and TRBJ2-3, the full variable domain reads KAGVTQTPRYLIKTRGQQVTLSCSPISGHRSVSWYQQTPGQGLQFLFEYFSETQRNKGNFPGRFSGRQFSNSRSEMNVSTLELGDSALYLCASSFYPETDTQYFGPGTRLTVL.

The J gene is TRBJ2-5, the V gene TRBV11-2, with no clear D. This CDR3 is 16 amino acids long. The V gene's germline CDR1 is SGHAT and CDR2 FQNNGV. V was cut by 0 bases and J by 0 bases, with 11 bases left in between. This CDR3 is CASSLDSGGHQETQYF. The CDR3 DNA is TGTGCCAGCAGCTTAGATTCCGGCGGTCACCAAGAGACCCAGTACTTC.

This clone was seen just once. V gene TRBV4-1 combines with J gene TRBJ2-7; 12 bases align to TRBD1. CDR1 and CDR2 (germline): MGHRA, YSYEKL. The V segment lost 4 bases and the J segment 5 bases; nucleotides outside the gene matches: 15. The CDR3 runs 18 residues. This CDR3 reads CASSRSGTGGAGRDEQYF. The DNA of the CDR3 is TGCGCCAGCAGCCGATCCGGGACAGGGGGCGCCGGGCGGGACGAGCAGTACTTC.

This clone was counted once. This chain joins TRBV7-2 and TRBJ2-7, with D perhaps matching TRBD2 (5 bases). Germline V gene lookup returns CDR1 SGHTA and CDR2 FQGNSA. V was pared by 4 bases and J by 1 base, with 11 bases between. The CDR3 runs 14 residues. For the CDR3, the DNA is TGTGCCAGCAGCTCCTCAAGCGGATCCTACGAGCAGTACTTC. The encoded protein is CASSSSSGSYEQYF.

The CDR3 sequence: CASSYSRQGKTQYF. The CDR3 DNA sequence: TGTGCCAGCAGTTACTCGAGGCAGGGAAAGACCCAGTACTTC. The genes are TRBV6-5 and TRBJ2-5, with D possibly TRBD1 on 5 matching bases. CDR3 length equals 14 residues. Germline V gene sequence: CDR1 MNHEY, CDR2 SVGAGI. V was cut by 0 bases and J by 6 bases, with 11 bases left in between.

J is TRBJ2-5 and V is TRBV15; 11 nucleotides agree with TRBD2. The length of the CDR3 is 17 residues. The J segment lost 2 bases and the V segment lost 0 bases, leaving 5 bases of the junction unmatched. Germline-derived CDR1 and CDR2 are LNHNV and YYDKDF (reference sequence). CDR3 amino acids: CATSRDWGLADQETQYF. DNA for the CDR3: TGTGCCACCAGCAGAGATTGGGGACTAGCGGATCAAGAGACCCAGTACTTC. Complete variable domain (other parts from reference TRBV15 and TRBJ2-5): DAMVIQNPRYQVTQFGKPVTLSCSQTLNHNVMYWYQQKSSQAPKLLFHYYDKDFNNEADTPDNFQSRRPNTSFCFLDIRSPGLGDTAMYLCATSRDWGLADQETQYFGPGTRLLVL.

The J gene is TRBJ2-5, the V gene TRBV25-1; D could derive from TRBD1 or TRBD2 (5 bases each). The CDR3 contains 15 residues. From germline, CDR1 is MGHDK and CDR2 SYGVNS. V lost 4 bases and J 9 bases, leaving 21 bases between the germline ends. CDR3 protein: CASSGAVGRLMAQYF. The CDR3 coding sequence is TGTGCCAGCAGTGGGGCAGTGGGACGGCTTATGGCCCAGTACTTC.

V is TRBV6-6 and J is TRBJ1-1; D is unresolved. Looked up from germline, CDR1 is MNHNY and CDR2 is SVGAGI (reference sequence). This CDR3 comprises 15 residues. Trimming took 6 bases from V and 0 from J, leaving 14 bases between them. This CDR3 reads CASSLREALNTEAFF. Here the CDR3 DNA reads TGTGCCAGCAGCCTACGAGAAGCATTGAACACTGAAGCTTTCTTT.

This chain connects TRBV5-6 to TRBJ2-5; 7 nucleotides match TRBD2. The CDR3 runs 16 residues. Germline V lookup: CDR1 SGHDT, CDR2 YYEEEE. V was pared by 0 bases and J by 2 bases, with 7 bases of the junction left unmatched. CDR3 sequence: CASSLGRGIWQETQYF. In DNA, the CDR3 is TGTGCCAGCAGCTTGGGGCGGGGGATCTGGCAAGAGACCCAGTACTTC.

The V and J genes are TRBV13 and TRBJ2-7; 7 positions match TRBD2. V trimming: 5 bases; J trimming: 5 bases; junction bases outside the gene matches: 9. The CDR3 has 14 amino acids. Germline V gene lookup returns CDR1 PRHDT and CDR2 FYEKMQ (reference sequence). The CDR3 bases are TGTGCCAGCAGCCACACCGGGGGGACCGACGAGCAGTACTTC. It codes for CASSHTGGTDEQYF.

In nucleotides, the CDR3 is TGCGCCAGCAGCTTCCAGGGGACGGGGACTGAAGCTTTCTTT. It translates to CASSFQGTGTEAFF. The rearrangement joins TRBV5-1 to TRBJ1-1, with D perhaps matching TRBD1 (6 bases). This CDR3 is 14 amino acids long. The germline V gene has CDR1 SGHRS and CDR2 YFSETQ. V lost 2 bases to trimming and J lost 5 bases, with 13 bases between them.

This clone showed up just once. The chain combines TRBV4-1 with TRBJ2-1; TRBD2 might be the D (6 bases). This CDR3 comprises 18 residues. V was cut by 4 bases and J by 0 bases, with 19 bases left in between. The germline V gene has CDR1 MGHRA and CDR2 YSYEKL. This CDR3 is CASSRVPGLSASYNEQFF. CDR3 coding DNA: TGCGCCAGCAGCCGCGTACCGGGACTTTCAGCCTCCTACAATGAGCAGTTCTTC.

The CDR3 DNA sequence: TGCGCCAGCAGCCTCTTTAGCGGGGGGATGGATGAGCAGTTCTTC. The encoded protein is CASSLFSGGMDEQFF. The rearrangement joins TRBV4-1 to TRBJ2-1, with 10 bases matching TRBD2. The CDR3 loop spans 15 amino acids. Germline V CDR1 and CDR2: MGHRA, YSYEKL. V lost 4 bases, J lost 8 bases, and 8 bases stayed unmatched.

The chain links TRBV7-9 to TRBJ1-2; the D is unclear. Trimming pared 5 bases from V and 4 bases from J, leaving 8 bases between. This CDR3 contains 12 residues. Germline assignment: CDR1 SEHNR and CDR2 FQNEAQ (reference sequence). The CDR3 spells CASSQEGYGYTF. The CDR3 nucleotides are TGTGCCAGCAGCCAAGAGGGCTATGGCTACACCTTC.

This sequence joins TRBV2 and TRBJ1-2; D not resolved. In germline, CDR1 is SNHLY, CDR2 FYNNEI. The CDR3 totals 16 residues. Trimming left V 4 bases short and J 2 bases short, with 17 bases between. The CDR3 sequence is CASSVEVGGGNYGYTF. The CDR3 nucleotides are TGTGCCAGCAGTGTCGAGGTTGGCGGAGGGAACTATGGCTACACCTTC.

The chain combines TRBV4-2 with TRBJ1-6; 10 nucleotides align to TRBD1. Trimming cost V 8 bases and J 9 bases; bases outside gene matches: 7. The CDR3 extends over 14 amino acids. Germline CDR1 and CDR2: LGHNA and YNFKEQ. The CDR3 region has the DNA TGTGCCAGCGGGGGGGGGACAGGGGTTTCACCCCTCCACTTT. Translated, it gives CASGGGTGVSPLHF.

This clone was seen once. The chain has TRBV5-6 and TRBJ2-5; D unresolved. The J call is in doubt because the DNA end fits TRBJ2-7 better. This CDR3 spans 11 amino acids. Germline V gene data show CDR1 as SGHDT and CDR2 as YYEEEE. The CDR3 loop is CASSLEYEQYF. The CDR3, as DNA: TGTGCCAGCAGCTTGGAATACGAGCAGTACTTC.